Presented here are 23 T cell receptor beta chains from one specimen sequenced in a study of OX40 agonist ivuxolimab in advanced cancers. Method: immunoSEQ multiplex PCR; TCRdb's copy keeps in-frame clones and lacks some. The sample lists some 86,000 clones, around 94% occurring once. The sample was CD4+ or CD8+ T cells sorted from blood, taken in a trial of the OX40 agonist ivuxolimab. These receptors all stem from an adult with an advanced solid tumor such as melanoma, head and neck, liver or kidney cancer.

The chain uses TRBV28 and TRBJ1-3; D remains unclear. The V gene's germline CDR1 is MDHEN and CDR2 SYDVKM. This CDR3 is built from 12 residues. Trimming took off 3 bases at V and 7 bases at J, with 7 bases between the two ends. CDR3 region: CASSFGGNTIYF. The CDR3 DNA sequence: TGTGCCAGCAGTTTCGGTGGGAACACCATATATTTT.

The CDR3 is CASSLILATNEKLFF. DNA for the CDR3: TGTGCCAGTAGCCTGATTCTTGCAACTAATGAAAAACTGTTTTTT. This chain uses TRBV19 with TRBJ1-4; D not resolved. The CDR3 contains 15 residues. CDR1 and CDR2 from the germline V gene are LNHDA and SQIVND (reference sequence). Trimming pared 6 bases from V and 0 bases from J, leaving 11 bases between.

This chain uses TRBV27 with TRBJ2-7, with D unresolved. The CDR3 consists of 14 residues. The ends were cut back, 3 bases at V and 3 bases at J, with 12 bases in the middle. The V gene's germline CDR1 is MNHEY and CDR2 SMNVEV (reference sequence). CDR3 residues: CASSFSGYDYEQYF. In nucleotides, the CDR3 is TGTGCCAGCAGTTTTTCCGGCTACGACTACGAGCAGTACTTC.

The chain combines TRBV19 with TRBJ2-1; possible D gene TRBD2, 5 bases. Deletions cut 6 bases from V and 13 bases from J, with 10 bases between. Germline CDR1 is LNHDA and CDR2 is SQIVND (reference sequence). The CDR3 is 10 amino acids. DNA of the CDR3: TGTGCCAGTAGCGGGGTCCAACAGTTCTTC. Protein sequence: CASSGVQQFF. The full variable domain, completed using reference TRBV19 and TRBJ2-1, is DGGITQSPKYLFRKEGQNVTLSCEQNLNHDAMYWYRQDPGQGLRLIYYSQIVNDFQKGDIAEGYSVSREKKESFPLTVTSAQKNPTAFYLCASSGVQQFFGPGTRLTVL.

The V and J genes are TRBV14 and TRBJ2-7; TRBD1 aligns across 7 bases. V was pared by 2 bases and J by 3 bases, with 7 bases of the junction left unmatched. Germline V gene lookup returns CDR1 SGHDN and CDR2 FVKESK. The CDR3 totals 15 residues. CDR3 protein: CASSQTGTAFYEQYF. DNA of the CDR3: TGTGCCAGCAGCCAAACCGGGACAGCCTTCTACGAGCAGTACTTC.

V is TRBV5-4 and J is TRBJ1-3; tentative D call: TRBD1 (5 bases). This CDR3 contains 14 residues. Looked up from germline, CDR1 is SGHNT and CDR2 is YYREEE (reference sequence). The V gene lost 3 bases and the J gene lost 2 bases, with 9 bases spanning the gap. Written as DNA, the CDR3 is TGTGCCAGCAGCTCCCTGACAGCTGGAAACACCATATATTTT. It is translated as CASSSLTAGNTIYF.

The V gene is TRBV11-2, the J gene TRBJ1-1; the match to TRBD1 covers 7 bases. The CDR3 totals 16 residues. V lost 4 bases and J lost 0; bases outside the gene matches: 8. Germline lookup yields CDR1 SGHAT and CDR2 FQNNGV. CDR3 residues: CASSWGPGQLNTEAFF. In DNA form, the CDR3 reads TGTGCCAGCAGCTGGGGGCCGGGACAGCTGAACACTGAAGCTTTCTTT.

The gene calls are TRBV6-5 and TRBJ2-7, with 12 bases that match TRBD1. This CDR3 contains 14 residues. The germline V gene has CDR1 MNHEY and CDR2 SVGAGI. With 6 bases clipped from V and 6 bases from J, the junction kept 6 bases outside the gene matches. CDR3 nucleotides: TGTGCCAGCAGCCCCGGGACAGGGGGCTTCGAGCAGTACTTC. Encoded protein: CASSPGTGGFEQYF.

The chain recombines TRBV28 with TRBJ2-5; 13 bases align to TRBD2. CDR1 and CDR2 (germline): MDHEN, SYDVKM. This CDR3 region has 15 residues. V lost 4 bases, J lost 11 bases, and 10 bases stayed unmatched. CDR3 DNA: TGTGCCAGCAGTTCACCGACTAGCGGGAGGCCTGAGCAGTACTTC. This codes for CASSSPTSGRPEQYF.

This clone was observed once. The rearrangement links TRBV28 to TRBJ2-2, with 8 nucleotides matching TRBD1. The V segment lost 7 bases and the J segment 5 bases; nucleotides outside the gene matches: 9. CDR3 length equals 15 residues. From germline, CDR1 is MDHEN and CDR2 SYDVKM. As DNA, the CDR3 is TGTGCCAGCACATTTTTTACAGGGGGTACCGGGGAGCTGTTTTTT. This encodes CASTFFTGGTGELFF.

The chain employs TRBV19 and TRBJ1-6; possible D gene TRBD1, 5 bases. Per germline, CDR1 LNHDA and CDR2 SQIVND (reference sequence). V was trimmed by 3 bases and J by 7 bases, leaving 10 bases between them. The CDR3 extends over 14 amino acids. This chain's CDR3 is CASSMGGSNSPLHF. The CDR3 nucleotides read TGTGCCAGTAGTATGGGGGGGTCCAATTCACCCCTCCACTTT.

CDR3 sequence reads: CASSQETYNSPLHF. CDR3 DNA: TGTGCCAGCAGCCAAGAGACATATAATTCACCCCTCCACTTT. This chain connects TRBV4-2 to TRBJ1-6; no clear D gene. V lost 0 bases to trimming and J lost 4 bases, with 4 bases between them. Germline CDR1 reads LGHNA; CDR2 reads YNFKEQ. The CDR3 sequence is 14 residues long.

The genes are TRBV19 and TRBJ2-5, with D possibly matching TRBD2 (6 bases). Germline lookup yields CDR1 LNHDA and CDR2 SQIVND (reference sequence). The CDR3 is 12 amino acids. V was trimmed by 10 bases and J by 2 bases, leaving 11 bases between them. Here the CDR3 DNA reads TGTGCCACCTCGGGACTTCAAGAGACCCAGTACTTC. Residues: CATSGLQETQYF. Full variable domain (outside the CDR3, taken from reference TRBV19 and TRBJ2-5): DGGITQSPKYLFRKEGQNVTLSCEQNLNHDAMYWYRQDPGQGLRLIYYSQIVNDFQKGDIAEGYSVSREKKESFPLTVTSAQKNPTAFYLCATSGLQETQYFGPGTRLLVL.

V usage is TRBV28 and J usage is TRBJ2-7, with D perhaps TRBD2 (6 bases). V was shortened by 4 bases and J by 7 bases, with 17 bases between the two germline ends. The CDR3 covers 14 residues. CDR1 and CDR2 from the germline V gene are MDHEN and SYDVKM. Here the CDR3 DNA reads TGTGCCAGCAGTTCACCCATGGTAGCGGAAGAGCAGTACTTC. It translates to CASSSPMVAEEQYF.

This chain connects TRBV7-3 to TRBJ2-1; 11 nucleotides align to TRBD2. The CDR3 sequence is 15 residues long. The V segment lost 5 bases and the J segment 2 bases; nucleotides outside the gene matches: 2. CDR1 and CDR2 (germline): SGHTA, FQGTGA. CDR3 sequence: CASSALAGAYNEQFF. The DNA for the CDR3 is TGTGCCAGCAGCGCACTAGCGGGGGCCTACAATGAGCAGTTCTTC.

The chain employs TRBV7-8 and TRBJ1-5, with D perhaps matching TRBD1 (6 bases). V was trimmed by 1 base and J by 4 bases, leaving 14 bases between them. The CDR3 covers 16 residues. The germline V gene has CDR1 SGHVS and CDR2 FQNEAQ. Written as DNA, the CDR3 is TGTGCCAGCAGCTTAGGCGCGGGACACGAAAATCAGCCCCAGCATTTT. Amino acid sequence: CASSLGAGHENQPQHF.

This clone was found once. This chain connects TRBV6-1 to TRBJ2-7; D might be TRBD2 (5 bases). Trimming left V 6 bases short and J 3 bases short, with 18 bases between. CDR1 MNHNS and CDR2 SASEGT come from the germline V gene. The CDR3 length is 15 residues. CDR3 DNA sequence: TGTGCCAGCAGCCCCCCACCAGAGGGTAGCTACGAGCAGTACTTC. It is translated as CASSPPPEGSYEQYF.

Written as DNA, the CDR3 is TGTGCCAGCAGTTTTTTGTCCCGAGAGGACAATGAGCAGTTCTTC. Its protein product is CASSFLSREDNEQFF. The V call is TRBV27, the J call TRBJ2-1; the D is unclear. Germline V gives CDR1 MNHEY, CDR2 SMNVEV (reference sequence). CDR3 length equals 15 residues. The germline V and J ends were trimmed by 3 bases and 5 bases, with 14 bases remaining between them.

The rearrangement links TRBV9 to TRBJ2-7; a weak D match, TRBD2 (6 bases). There are 14 residues in the CDR3. Germline V CDR1 and CDR2: SGDLS, YYNGEE. Trimming left V 7 bases short and J 5 bases short, with 19 bases between. The CDR3 spells CASGPYPAGNEQYF. The CDR3, as DNA: TGTGCCAGCGGTCCCTACCCAGCGGGCAACGAGCAGTACTTC.

This clone was seen a single time. The chain links TRBV6-5 to TRBJ2-5, with D possibly being TRBD2 (5 bases). Germline CDR1 and CDR2: MNHEY and SVGAGI. The CDR3 loop spans 15 amino acids. Deletions cut 2 bases from V and 1 base from J, with 11 bases between. The CDR3 reads CASSYIPGIQETQYF. CDR3 DNA sequence: TGTGCCAGCAGTTACATCCCCGGGATCCAAGAGACCCAGTACTTC.

J is TRBJ2-3 and V is TRBV6-6, with D uncertain. The length of the CDR3 is 13 residues. From germline, CDR1 is MNHNY and CDR2 SVGAGI (reference sequence). V lost 0 bases and J lost 4, with 5 bases in between. The CDR3 DNA sequence: TGTGCCAGCAGTTACTCTGGGGCAGATACGCAGTATTTT. Its translation: CASSYSGADTQYF.

The chain carries TRBV7-9 and TRBJ1-1; the match to TRBD1 covers 10 bases. The germline CDR1 and CDR2 sequences are SEHNR and FQNEAQ (reference sequence). The CDR3 has 16 residues. V shed 2 bases, J shed 1 base, and the junction held 4 bases outside the gene matches. DNA of the CDR3: TGTGCCAGCAGCTTACTGACAGGGGGCCGGAACACTGAAGCTTTCTTT. This encodes CASSLLTGGRNTEAFF.

This rearrangement joins TRBV28 to TRBJ1-2; D is possibly TRBD1 (5 bases). Germline V gene lookup returns CDR1 MDHEN and CDR2 SYDVKM. Trimming shortened V by 6 bases and J by 2 bases, and 16 bases separated the two germline ends. This CDR3 spans 15 amino acids. The CDR3 loop is CASRVRSGANYGYTF. CDR3 in DNA: TGTGCCAGCAGAGTTCGTTCTGGGGCGAACTATGGCTACACCTTC.